What follows is one TCR beta chain and its context. What it binds is not known. This table comes from immunoSEQ multiplex PCR, and its TCRdb copy is limited to in-frame clones, with some not included. In the table there are about 190,000 clones, approximately 85% of which are singletons. The data are from a study of cytomegalovirus exposure and HLA in healthy donors. Study at large: It was reported in a later analysis that the same platform had been used for the 120 or so validation repertoires as for the approximately 730 first-cohort repertoires. Study-level results: There were some public TCRs occurring in many donors, but most TCR sequences were rare. A list of approximately 150 TCR beta chains associated with cytomegalovirus was given. Per published reports, the classifier diagnosed cytomegalovirus status with high specificity and sensitivity.

V was pared by 4 bases and J by 5 bases, with 6 bases of the junction left unmatched. Germline values: CDR1 MGHRA, CDR2 YSYEKL. There are 14 residues in the CDR3. The chain joins TRBV4-1 to TRBJ1-2; 8 bases agree with TRBD1. Sequenced input: PBMCs. The TCR sequence derives from a woman under 30 in good health and CMV-seronegative. CDR3 region: CASSPDRGRYGYTF. The CDR3 bases are TGCGCCAGCAGCCCTGACAGGGGTCGATATGGCTACACCTTC.